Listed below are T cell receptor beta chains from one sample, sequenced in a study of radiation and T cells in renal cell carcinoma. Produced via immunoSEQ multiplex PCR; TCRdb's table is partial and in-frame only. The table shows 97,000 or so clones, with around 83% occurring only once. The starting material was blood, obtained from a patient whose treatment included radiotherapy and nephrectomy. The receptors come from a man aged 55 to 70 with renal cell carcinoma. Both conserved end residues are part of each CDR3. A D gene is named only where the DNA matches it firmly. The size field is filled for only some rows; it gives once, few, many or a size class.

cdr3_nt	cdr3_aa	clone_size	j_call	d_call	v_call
TGTGCCATCAGTGAGTCGGCGAAGAGCTCCTACGAGCAGTACTTC	CAISESAKSSYEQYF	-	TRBJ2-7	-	TRBV10-3
TGTGCCTGGAGGACCGGAGTCTACACCGGGGAGCTGTTTTTT	CAWRTGVYTGELFF	-	TRBJ2-2	-	TRBV30
TGCGCCAGCGGGGGGACGGTACAAGCCTACGAGCAGTACTTC	CASGGTVQAYEQYF	-	TRBJ2-7	-	TRBV10-2
TGTGCCAGCAGTTACCTGGGGGGCTACGAGCAGTACTTC	CASSYLGGYEQYF	once	TRBJ2-7	-	TRBV27
TGTGCCAGTAGTATAATCGGCACAGATACGCAGTATTTT	CASSIIGTDTQYF	-	TRBJ2-3	-	TRBV19
TGTGCCAGCAGCCAGGGGACAGGGTTCCTGGGGCAGAACACCGGGGAGCTGTTTTTT	CASSQGTGFLGQNTGELFF	-	TRBJ2-2	TRBD1	TRBV11-3
TGTGCCACCAGCCCTCGCACCGTGGGACTAGCGTACAATGAGCAGTTCTTC	CATSPRTVGLAYNEQFF	-	TRBJ2-1	TRBD2	TRBV15
TGCAGCGCTCGACAGGGTACGGAGACCCAGTACTTC	CSARQGTETQYF	-	TRBJ2-5	TRBD1	TRBV29-1
TGTGCCACCAGCAGAGATCCGAGGATAGTGGGCTACACCTTC	CATSRDPRIVGYTF	-	TRBJ1-2	-	TRBV15
TGTGCCAGCAGCATGCCCGGGGGCGCGAGGGGGGATACGCAGTATTTT	CASSMPGGARGDTQYF	few	TRBJ2-3	-	TRBV5-4
TGTGCCAGCAGCTTAGATGGGGGATGGGAGACCCAGTACTTC	CASSLDGGWETQYF	-	TRBJ2-5	-	TRBV6-6
TGTGCCAGCAGTTACTCCGGGATAGAGCAGTACTTC	CASSYSGIEQYF	once	TRBJ2-7	-	TRBV6-5
TGCAGTGTCCAGATCTATGGCTACACCTTC	CSVQIYGYTF	-	TRBJ1-2	-	TRBV20-1
TGTGCCAGCAGGCCCGTGGCCTACAGAGGCGAGCAGTACTTC	CASRPVAYRGEQYF	-	TRBJ2-7	-	TRBV28
TGTGCCAGCAGTGCCAACGGACTAGCAGGAGATACGCAGTATTTT	CASSANGLAGDTQYF	-	TRBJ2-3	TRBD2	TRBV2
TGTGCCAGCAGCCAAGATCAGGCGGGCTCGGCCTACGAGCAGTACTTC	CASSQDQAGSAYEQYF	-	TRBJ2-7	-	TRBV4-2
TGTGCCAGCAGATTTAGCGGGAGCGGAGAGCAGTTCTTC	CASRFSGSGEQFF	-	TRBJ2-1	TRBD2	TRBV6-1
TGCAGCGTTGCGCTCGCGAACACTGAAGCTTTCTTT	CSVALANTEAFF	-	TRBJ1-1	-	TRBV29-1
TGTGCCAGCAGTTTGGCCAGCCAGGTAGGGGGGTACACTGAAGCTTTCTTT	CASSLASQVGGYTEAFF	-	TRBJ1-1	-	TRBV28
TGTGCCAGCAGCCCCGGGGACAGGGGGCTCTACGAGCAGTACTTC	CASSPGDRGLYEQYF	-	TRBJ2-7	TRBD1	TRBV5-5
TGTGCCAGCAGCTTACCCTACAGGGATTCGAACACTGAAGCTTTCTTT	CASSLPYRDSNTEAFF	few	TRBJ1-1	-	TRBV13
TGTGCCAGCAGTTACTCGAGGCAGGGAGAGCAGTACTTC	CASSYSRQGEQYF	-	TRBJ2-7	-	TRBV6-6
TGTGCCAGCAGCTCCGGGGTGGGGGACGAGCAGTACTTC	CASSSGVGDEQYF	-	TRBJ2-7	-	TRBV7-6
TGTGCCAGCGATCTGAATACAGGGCAAGATGGCTACACCTTC	CASDLNTGQDGYTF	few	TRBJ1-2	-	TRBV6-1
TGTGCCAGCGGGTGGGACAGGTACGAGCAGTACTTC	CASGWDRYEQYF	-	TRBJ2-7	TRBD1	TRBV6-1
TGTGCCACCAGCAGAGATAATAGTCCGGGCACCGGGGAGCTGTTTTTT	CATSRDNSPGTGELFF	-	TRBJ2-2	-	TRBV15
TGTGCCAGCAGCCCACAGACCGGGACAGGGGTGACTGAAGCTTTCTTT	CASSPQTGTGVTEAFF	-	TRBJ1-1	TRBD1	TRBV9
TGTGCCAGCAGCTTTCTTAGGAGCTCCTACGAGCAGTACTTC	CASSFLRSSYEQYF	-	TRBJ2-7	-	TRBV7-2
TGCAGCGTTGCTCCGACTGATTATGGCTACACCTTC	CSVAPTDYGYTF	-	TRBJ1-2	-	TRBV29-1
TGTGCCAGCTCGTCTCCGGGGGCGCGGGGCACAGATACGCAGTATTTT	CASSSPGARGTDTQYF	-	TRBJ2-3	-	TRBV18
TGTGCCAGCAGTTTATCAGCGGGGGAGCTGTTTTTT	CASSLSAGELFF	-	TRBJ2-2	-	TRBV27
TGTGCCAGCAGTGAAGCCGGGAAACTCTATGGCTACACCTTC	CASSEAGKLYGYTF	-	TRBJ1-2	-	TRBV6-1
TGTGCCAGCAGCTCCAGCGGGAGCGCGCTTGAGCAGTTCTTC	CASSSSGSALEQFF	-	TRBJ2-1	TRBD2	TRBV11-3
TGTGCCAGCAGTTTGGGACCGTCGGCAGGGGGCTACGAGCAGTACTTC	CASSLGPSAGGYEQYF	-	TRBJ2-7	TRBD1	TRBV28
TGTGCCAGCAGCGTAGCTGGGGCCAACGTCCTGACTTTC	CASSVAGANVLTF	-	TRBJ2-6	-	TRBV9
TGTGCCAGCAGTGCAGGGACCGATGCCTACGAGCAGTACTTC	CASSAGTDAYEQYF	-	TRBJ2-7	-	TRBV2
TGTGCCACCAGCAGAGAGCGACGCTCGGACGAGCAGTACTTC	CATSRERRSDEQYF	-	TRBJ2-7	-	TRBV15
TGCGCCAGCAGCCAAGACGATAGAGTTCTAGGTCAGCCCCAGCATTTT	CASSQDDRVLGQPQHF	few	TRBJ1-5	-	TRBV4-1
TGTGCCAGCAGTGTTGGGCTAGCGGGAGTAGAGCAGTACTTC	CASSVGLAGVEQYF	-	TRBJ2-7	TRBD2	TRBV2
TGTGCCAGCAGCTTCTTATTCCCCGAAAAGGGAAACTATGGCTACACCTTC	CASSFLFPEKGNYGYTF	-	TRBJ1-2	-	TRBV5-8
TGTGCCAGCAGCGCGAGACAGGGGATGAACACCGGGGAGCTGTTTTTT	CASSARQGMNTGELFF	once	TRBJ2-2	TRBD1	TRBV9